This T cell receptor beta chain is from a study of blood T cell repertoires in COVID-19. Assay used: immunoSEQ multiplex PCR; TCRdb lists only in-frame clones, some missing. The data hold over 20,000 clones, with 81% observed a single time. Trimming pared 1 base from V and 6 bases from J, leaving 9 bases between. Germline assignment: CDR1 SGHNT and CDR2 YENEEA. This CDR3 spans 13 amino acids. The clonotype originates from a man aged 65 to 85 with acute or convalescent COVID-19. The specimen sequenced was peripheral blood. The J gene is TRBJ1-1, the V gene TRBV11-3; D is possibly TRBD1 (6 bases). CDR3: CASSLAPGAEAFF. CDR3 DNA sequence: TGTGCCAGCAGCTTAGCCCCAGGGGCTGAAGCTTTCTTT.